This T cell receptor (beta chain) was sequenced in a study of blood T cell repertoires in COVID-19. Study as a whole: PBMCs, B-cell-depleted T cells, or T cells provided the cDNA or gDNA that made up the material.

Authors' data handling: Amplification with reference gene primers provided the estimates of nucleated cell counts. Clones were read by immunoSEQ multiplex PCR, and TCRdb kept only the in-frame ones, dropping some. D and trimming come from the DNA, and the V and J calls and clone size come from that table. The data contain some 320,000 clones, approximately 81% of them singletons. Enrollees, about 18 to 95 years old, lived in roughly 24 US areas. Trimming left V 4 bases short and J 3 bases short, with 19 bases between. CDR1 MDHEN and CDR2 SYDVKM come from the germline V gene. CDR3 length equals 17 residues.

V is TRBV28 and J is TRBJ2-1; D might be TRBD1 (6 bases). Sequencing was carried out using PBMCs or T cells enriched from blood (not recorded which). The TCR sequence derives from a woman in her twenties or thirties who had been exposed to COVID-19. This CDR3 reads CASSSPGAGALYNEQFF. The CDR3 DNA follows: TGTGCCAGCAGTTCCCCCGGGGCAGGGGCTCTCTACAATGAGCAGTTCTTC.